One and the same sample provided the 19 T cell receptor beta chains below, sequenced in a study of immune evolution from preneoplasia to lung adenocarcinoma (dated by TCRdb to the early 2020s). The library relied on the immunoSEQ multiplex PCR assay. Not all clones reach the TCRdb copy of this immuneACCESS table, which keeps in-frame sequences only. Checked studies attribute under half of the gap to unresolved V genes and leave the rest unexplained. This sample gives about 800 clones in total; under 55% of them show up just once. About 28% of the sample comes from the top ten. The sample was FFPE normal lung tissue adjacent to the tumor. Receptors were obtained from a person aged 50-59 years with lung adenocarcinoma.

The V call is TRBV5-5, the J call TRBJ1-1; D remains unclear. Germline CDR1 is SGHKS and CDR2 is YYEKEE (reference sequence). There are 14 residues in the CDR3. V shed 0 bases and J shed 1 base, with 7 bases lying between them. Written as DNA, the CDR3 is TGTGCCAGCAGCTTGGCGCCGGCGAACACTGAAGCTTTCTTT. Translation gives CASSLAPANTEAFF.

This clone has just a few counts. The chain couples TRBV2 to TRBJ2-1; perhaps TRBD2 as D (5 bases). Germline loops: CDR1 SNHLY, CDR2 FYNNEI. V gave up 7 bases and J gave up 6 bases, with 13 bases separating them. This CDR3 has 13 residues. The CDR3, as DNA: TGTGCCAGCACCTCCGACTACTCCAATGAGCAGTTCTTC. This sequence encodes CASTSDYSNEQFF. Complete variable domain (other parts from reference TRBV2 and TRBJ2-1): EPEVTQTPSHQVTQMGQEVILRCVPISNHLYFYWYRQILGQKVEFLVSFYNNEISEKSEIFDDQFSVERPDGSNFTLKIRSTKLEDSAMYFCASTSDYSNEQFFGPGTRLTVL.

The table lists this clone with a few counts. J is TRBJ2-3 and V is TRBV9, with a weak D call TRBD1 (5 bases). This CDR3 is built from 16 residues. Trimming removed 2 bases from V and 0 bases from J, with 13 bases in between. The germline gives CDR1 SGDLS, CDR2 YYNGEE. The CDR3 DNA sequence: TGTGCCAGCAGCGTCGAAGGGGCCGCTAGCACAGATACGCAGTATTTT. Amino acids: CASSVEGAASTDTQYF.

The CDR3 spells CASSIGLSQGEKLFF. CDR3 nucleotide sequence: TGTGCCAGTAGTATAGGGCTCAGTCAAGGTGAAAAACTGTTTTTT. The chain couples TRBV19 to TRBJ1-4, with D uncertain. The CDR3 is 15 residues long. The V end was cut by 1 base, the J end by 7 bases, with 13 bases between. From germline, CDR1 is LNHDA and CDR2 SQIVND (reference sequence). Full variable domain (missing parts from reference TRBV19 and TRBJ1-4): DGGITQSPKYLFRKEGQNVTLSCEQNLNHDAMYWYRQDPGQGLRLIYYSQIVNDFQKGDIAEGYSVSREKKESFPLTVTSAQKNPTAFYLCASSIGLSQGEKLFFGSGTQLSVL.

The V gene is TRBV4-3, the J gene TRBJ2-5, with TRBD2 identical over 11 bases. Germline CDR1 and CDR2: LGHNA and YSLEER. The CDR3 runs to 19 residues. V dropped 0 bases and J dropped 1; count of bases not matched to a gene: 10. CDR3 nucleotides: TGCGCCAGCAGCCAAGATCCACCGGGACTAGCGGCTACCCAAGAGACCCAGTACTTC. This translates into CASSQDPPGLAATQETQYF.

CDR3 bases: TGTGCCAGCAGCTTAGATTATTCACAGGATACGCAGTATTTT. This encodes CASSLDYSQDTQYF. The V call is TRBV11-2, the J call TRBJ2-3; D gene uncertain. The CDR3 runs to 14 residues. The V end was cut by 0 bases, the J end by 6 bases, with 10 bases between. Germline values: CDR1 SGHAT, CDR2 FQNNGV.

Only a few counts were recorded for this clone. The genes are TRBV19 and TRBJ1-2; D might be TRBD1 (5 bases). The V and J ends lost 7 bases and 0 bases respectively, with 36 bases between them. Germline loops: CDR1 LNHDA, CDR2 SQIVND (reference sequence). The length of the CDR3 is 22 residues. The CDR3 spells CASTSRVWQGSIYELANYGYTF. The CDR3 bases are TGTGCCAGTACCTCACGGGTGTGGCAGGGCAGCATCTACGAACTGGCTAACTATGGCTACACCTTC. Based on the CDR3 plus reference TRBV19 and TRBJ1-2, the full variable domain is DGGITQSPKYLFRKEGQNVTLSCEQNLNHDAMYWYRQDPGQGLRLIYYSQIVNDFQKGDIAEGYSVSREKKESFPLTVTSAQKNPTAFYLCASTSRVWQGSIYELANYGYTFGSGTRLTVV.

V gene TRBV7-2 combines with J gene TRBJ1-1, with TRBD1 as a possible D gene (5 bases). The length of the CDR3 is 13 residues. V dropped 0 bases and J dropped 4 bases, with 6 bases sitting between them. The germline V gene encodes CDR1 SGHTA and CDR2 FQGNSA. The CDR3 nucleotides read TGTGCCAGCAGCTTAGCCCAGGGCACTGAAGCTTTCTTT. Translation: CASSLAQGTEAFF.

V usage is TRBV29-1 and J usage is TRBJ1-1, with D uncertain. Trimming removed 3 bases at V and 1 base at J, with 6 bases between. The germline CDR1 and CDR2 sequences are SQVTM and ANQGSEA. The CDR3 totals 12 residues. This CDR3 is CSVEDWNTEAFF. CDR3 sequence (DNA): TGCAGCGTTGAGGACTGGAACACTGAAGCTTTCTTT.

This clone was found a few times. The CDR3: CASSQDRNIQYF. The CDR3 DNA reads as TGTGCCAGCAGCCAAGACAGAAACATTCAGTACTTC. The gene calls are TRBV14 and TRBJ2-4; D is uncertain. Trimming removed 0 bases from V and 6 bases from J, with 3 bases in between. The length of the CDR3 is 12 residues. Germline assignment: CDR1 SGHDN and CDR2 FVKESK.

The CDR3 DNA reads TGTGCCAGCAGCTCCCGGACAGGACTAGAGGGGAAACTGTTTTTT. Protein: CASSSRTGLEGKLFF. This rearrangement joins TRBV7-2 to TRBJ1-4; 7 nucleotides line up with TRBD1. Per the germline V gene, CDR1 is SGHTA and CDR2 is FQGNSA. The trim removed 4 bases at V and 11 bases at J, leaving 13 bases unmatched. The CDR3 consists of 15 residues.

DNA of the CDR3: TGTGCCTGGAGTGATAAGTACGAGCAGTACTTC. This encodes CAWSDKYEQYF. J is TRBJ2-7 and V is TRBV30, with no clear D. Germline V CDR1 and CDR2: GTSNPN, SVGIG (reference sequence). V was pared by 1 base and J by 4 bases, with 5 bases between. The CDR3 consists of 11 residues.

The CDR3, as DNA: TGTGCCAGCAGCTCCAACCTAGCGGGAGCCGGGGAGCTGTTTTTT. It translates to CASSSNLAGAGELFF. The V call is TRBV7-3, the J call TRBJ2-2; 10 bases fit TRBD2. The CDR3 contains 15 residues. Germline CDR1 is SGHTA and CDR2 is FQGTGA. V lost 4 bases, J lost 6 bases, and 5 bases stayed unmatched. Filled out from reference TRBV7-3 and TRBJ2-2, the complete variable domain reads GAGVSQTPSNKVTEKGKYVELRCDPISGHTALYWYRQSLGQGPEFLIYFQGTGAADDSGLPNDRFFAVRPEGSVSTLKIQRTERGDSAVYLCASSSNLAGAGELFFGEGSRLTVL.

V and J are TRBV6-5 and TRBJ2-2; D call uncertain. CDR1 MNHEY and CDR2 SVGAGI come from the germline V gene. Trimming took 2 bases from V and 0 from J, leaving 7 bases between them. The CDR3 runs 15 residues. The CDR3 here is CASSYEQANTGELFF. CDR3 nucleotide sequence: TGTGCCAGCAGTTACGAGCAGGCGAACACCGGGGAGCTGTTTTTT.

V usage is TRBV9 and J usage is TRBJ2-1; 8 bases match TRBD2. Germline CDR1 reads SGDLS; CDR2 reads YYNGEE. The J segment lost 7 bases and the V segment lost 3 bases, leaving 12 bases of the junction unmatched. The CDR3 has 16 residues. The CDR3 nucleotides read TGTGCCAGCAGCGGTTCGAGCGGGGGAGACGAAAATGAGCAGTTCTTC. Amino acid sequence: CASSGSSGGDENEQFF.

V usage is TRBV4-2 and J usage is TRBJ2-1; 7 nucleotides line up with TRBD1. CDR3 length equals 15 residues. Germline assignment: CDR1 LGHNA and CDR2 YNFKEQ. V gave up 0 bases and J gave up 8 bases; unmatched junction bases: 7. The CDR3 region is CASSQEVGGLHEQFF. In DNA form, the CDR3 reads TGTGCCAGCAGCCAAGAAGTAGGGGGCTTGCATGAGCAGTTCTTC.

This clone was picked up a small number of times. The gene calls are TRBV9 and TRBJ2-3; 7 bases are shared with TRBD2. With V trimmed by 6 bases and J by 3 bases, 13 bases remained unmatched. The germline V gene encodes CDR1 SGDLS and CDR2 YYNGEE. This CDR3 is built from 16 residues. Here the CDR3 reads CASTSGRTSETDTQYF. CDR3 DNA sequence: TGTGCCAGCACGTCCGGAAGAACTAGCGAAACAGATACGCAGTATTTT.

The V call is TRBV15, the J call TRBJ2-7; possible D gene TRBD2, 5 bases. The CDR3 runs 18 residues. CDR1 is LNHNV, CDR2 YYDKDF, per germline (reference sequence). The V gene lost 0 bases and the J gene lost 6 bases, with 24 bases spanning the gap. In DNA form, the CDR3 reads TGTGCCACCAGCAGAGATCCCTCCAGAACGGGAATACCCACCGAGCAGTACTTC. The encoded protein is CATSRDPSRTGIPTEQYF. The full variable domain, rest sourced from reference TRBV15 and TRBJ2-7, is DAMVIQNPRYQVTQFGKPVTLSCSQTLNHNVMYWYQQKSSQAPKLLFHYYDKDFNNEADTPDNFQSRRPNTSFCFLDIRSPGLGDTAMYLCATSRDPSRTGIPTEQYFGPGTRLTVT.

This clone was picked up a small number of times. V and J are TRBV28 and TRBJ1-4, with 9 bases aligning to TRBD1. Germline-derived CDR1 and CDR2 are MDHEN and SYDVKM. V was pared by 3 bases and J by 6 bases, with 5 bases of the junction left unmatched. The CDR3 spans 15 residues. The CDR3 nucleotides read TGTGCCAGCAGTTTTGGGGACAGGGTCCATGAAAAACTGTTTTTT. Protein: CASSFGDRVHEKLFF.